This T cell receptor beta chain was captured by sequencing in a study of CD8+CD57+ T cells in acquired aplastic anemia. Study results and caveats: Patients and controls shared some 29 CD8+ CDR3 sequences, which appeared highly expressed in patients and within their immunodominant clones.

Template material for TCR beta VDJ and CDR3 profiling consisted of genomic DNA. In TCRdb, the reads were re-called with MiXCR into one record per CDR3 protein. The sample lists 110,000 or so distinct CDR3 sequences; roughly 50% were seen once. The CDR3 totals 17 residues. The trim removed 0 bases at V and 7 bases at J, leaving 11 bases unmatched. Germline V CDR1 and CDR2: MNHEY, SVGEGT. With respect to this clonotype: Its antigen is as yet unknown.

V usage is TRBV6-2 or TRBV6-3 and J usage is TRBJ2-5; TRBD2 aligns across 10 bases. This clonotype was sampled from a human donor in good health, serving as a control. Material: sorted CD4+, CD8+, or CD8+CD57+ T cells (not recorded which) from PBMCs. CDR3 DNA: TGTGCCAGCAGTTACTCGTTCCAGCGGGGGGGAAAAGGGACCCAGTACTTC. Protein sequence: CASSYSFQRGGKGTQYF.